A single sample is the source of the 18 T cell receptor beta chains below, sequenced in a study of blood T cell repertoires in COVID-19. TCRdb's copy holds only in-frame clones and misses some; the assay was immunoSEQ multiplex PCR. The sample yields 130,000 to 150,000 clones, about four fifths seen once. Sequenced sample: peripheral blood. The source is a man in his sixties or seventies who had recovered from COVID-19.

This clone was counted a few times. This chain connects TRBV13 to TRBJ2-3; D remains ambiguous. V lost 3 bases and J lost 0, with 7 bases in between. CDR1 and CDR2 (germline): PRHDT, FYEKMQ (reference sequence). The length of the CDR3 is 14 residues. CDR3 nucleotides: TGTGCCAGCAGCTTTCGTCAGAGCACAGATACGCAGTATTTT. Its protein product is CASSFRQSTDTQYF.

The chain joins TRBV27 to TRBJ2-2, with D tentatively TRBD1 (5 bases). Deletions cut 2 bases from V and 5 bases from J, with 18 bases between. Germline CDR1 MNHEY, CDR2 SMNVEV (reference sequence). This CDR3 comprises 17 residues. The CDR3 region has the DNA TGTGCCAGCAGTTTAATTGGGTTTGGGGCGGTAACCGGGGAGCTGTTTTTT. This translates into CASSLIGFGAVTGELFF.

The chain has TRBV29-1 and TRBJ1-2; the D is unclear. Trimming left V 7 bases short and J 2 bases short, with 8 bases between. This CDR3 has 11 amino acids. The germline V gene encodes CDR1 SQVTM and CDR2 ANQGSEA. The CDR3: CSAEGNYGYTF. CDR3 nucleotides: TGCAGCGCCGAGGGAAACTATGGCTACACCTTC.

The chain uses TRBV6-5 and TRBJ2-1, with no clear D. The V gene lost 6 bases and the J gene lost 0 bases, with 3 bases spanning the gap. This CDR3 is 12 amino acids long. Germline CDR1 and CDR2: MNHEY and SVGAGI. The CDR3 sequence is CASRSSYNEQFF. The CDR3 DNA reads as TGTGCCAGCAGGAGCTCCTACAATGAGCAGTTCTTC.

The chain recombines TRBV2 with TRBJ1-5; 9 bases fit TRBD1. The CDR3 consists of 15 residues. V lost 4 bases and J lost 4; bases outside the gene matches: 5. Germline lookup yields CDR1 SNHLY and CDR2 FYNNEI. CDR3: CASSGGQGWNQPQHF. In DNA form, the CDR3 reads TGTGCCAGCAGTGGGGGACAGGGTTGGAATCAGCCCCAGCATTTT.

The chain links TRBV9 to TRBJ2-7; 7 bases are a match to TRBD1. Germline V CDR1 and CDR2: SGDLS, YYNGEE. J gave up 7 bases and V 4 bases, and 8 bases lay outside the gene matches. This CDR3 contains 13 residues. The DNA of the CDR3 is TGTGCCAGCAGCCCTCGACAGGGTTTAGAGCAGTACTTC. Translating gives CASSPRQGLEQYF.

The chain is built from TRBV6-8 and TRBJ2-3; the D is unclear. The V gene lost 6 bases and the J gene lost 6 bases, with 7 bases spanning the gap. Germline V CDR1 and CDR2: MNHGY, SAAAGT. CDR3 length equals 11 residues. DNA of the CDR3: TGTGCCAGCAGCCCCTCGGATACGCAGTATTTT. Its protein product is CASSPSDTQYF.

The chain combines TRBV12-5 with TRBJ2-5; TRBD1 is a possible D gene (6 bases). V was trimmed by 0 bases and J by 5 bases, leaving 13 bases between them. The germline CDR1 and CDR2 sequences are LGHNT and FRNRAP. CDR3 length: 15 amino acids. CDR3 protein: CASGLVKGVRETQYF. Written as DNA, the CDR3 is TGTGCTAGTGGTTTGGTCAAGGGGGTAAGGGAGACCCAGTACTTC.

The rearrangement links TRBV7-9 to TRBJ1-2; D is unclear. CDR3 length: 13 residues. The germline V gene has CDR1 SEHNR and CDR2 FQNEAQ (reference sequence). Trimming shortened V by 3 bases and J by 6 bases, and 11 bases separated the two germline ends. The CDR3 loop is CASSLEVGDGYTF. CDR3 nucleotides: TGTGCCAGCAGCTTGGAGGTCGGAGATGGCTACACCTTC. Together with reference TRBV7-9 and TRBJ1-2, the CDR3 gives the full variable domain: DTGVSQNPRHKITKRGQNVTFRCDPISEHNRLYWYRQTLGQGPEFLTYFQNEAQLEKSRLLSDRFSAERPKGSFSTLEIQRTEQGDSAMYLCASSLEVGDGYTFGSGTRLTVV.

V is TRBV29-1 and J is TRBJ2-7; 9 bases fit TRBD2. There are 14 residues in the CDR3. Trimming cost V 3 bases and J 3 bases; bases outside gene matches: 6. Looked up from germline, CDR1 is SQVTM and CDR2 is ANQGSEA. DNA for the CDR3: TGCAGCGTTGAGGTCGTTAGCGGGAGCTACGAGCAGTACTTC. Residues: CSVEVVSGSYEQYF.

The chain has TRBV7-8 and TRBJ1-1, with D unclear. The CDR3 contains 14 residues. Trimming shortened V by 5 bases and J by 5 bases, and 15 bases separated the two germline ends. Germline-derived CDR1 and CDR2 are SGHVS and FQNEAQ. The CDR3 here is CASSQDSAGTEAFF. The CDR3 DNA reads TGTGCCAGCAGCCAGGACTCGGCGGGAACTGAAGCTTTCTTT.

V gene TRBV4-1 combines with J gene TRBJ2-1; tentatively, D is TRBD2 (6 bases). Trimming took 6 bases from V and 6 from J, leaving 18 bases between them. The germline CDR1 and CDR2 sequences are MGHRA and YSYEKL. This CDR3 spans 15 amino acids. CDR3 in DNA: TGCGCCAGCAGACTGGGACTGGAGCTGGGCAATGAGCAGTTCTTC. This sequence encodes CASRLGLELGNEQFF.

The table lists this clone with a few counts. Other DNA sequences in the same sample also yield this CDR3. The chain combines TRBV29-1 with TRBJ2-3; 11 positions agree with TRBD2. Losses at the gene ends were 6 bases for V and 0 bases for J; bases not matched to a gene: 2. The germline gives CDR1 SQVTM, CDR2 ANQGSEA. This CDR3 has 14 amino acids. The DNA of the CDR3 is TGCAGCGTACTAGCGGGAGCTAGCACAGATACGCAGTATTTT. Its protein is CSVLAGASTDTQYF.

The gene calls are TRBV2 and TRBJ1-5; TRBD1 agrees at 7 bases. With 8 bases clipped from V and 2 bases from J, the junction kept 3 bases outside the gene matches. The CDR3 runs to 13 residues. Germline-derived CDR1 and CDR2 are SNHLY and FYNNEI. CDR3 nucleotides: TGTGCCAGCGGCGGGACAGGCAATCAGCCCCAGCATTTT. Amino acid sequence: CASGGTGNQPQHF.

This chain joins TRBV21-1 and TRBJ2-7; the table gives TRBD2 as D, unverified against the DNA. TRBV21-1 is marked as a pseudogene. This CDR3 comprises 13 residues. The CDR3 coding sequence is TGTGCCAGCAGCAAACCGCTTAGCTACGAGCAGTACTTC. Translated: CASSKPLSYEQYF.

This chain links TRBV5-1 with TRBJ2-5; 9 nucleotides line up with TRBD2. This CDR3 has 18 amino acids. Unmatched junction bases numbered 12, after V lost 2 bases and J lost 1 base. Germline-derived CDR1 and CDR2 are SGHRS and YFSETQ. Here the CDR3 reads CASSFFFRSSGIQETQYF. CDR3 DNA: TGCGCCAGCAGCTTTTTCTTTCGCTCTAGCGGGATCCAAGAGACCCAGTACTTC.

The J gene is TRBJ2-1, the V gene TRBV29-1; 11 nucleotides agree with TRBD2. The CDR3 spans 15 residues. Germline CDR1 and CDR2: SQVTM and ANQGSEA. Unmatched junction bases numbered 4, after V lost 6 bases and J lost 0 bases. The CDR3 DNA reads TGCAGCGTCGGGGGACTAGCGGACTCCTACAATGAGCAGTTCTTC. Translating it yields CSVGGLADSYNEQFF.

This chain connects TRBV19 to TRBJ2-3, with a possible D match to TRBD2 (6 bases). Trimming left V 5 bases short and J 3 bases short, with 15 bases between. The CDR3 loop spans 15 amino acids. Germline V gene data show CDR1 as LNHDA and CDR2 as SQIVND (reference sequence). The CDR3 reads CASSARQEGTDTQYF. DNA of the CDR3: TGTGCCAGTAGTGCAAGGCAGGAGGGTACAGATACGCAGTATTTT.